The clone carrying this T cell receptor beta chain was detected only once. The antigen is unknown. TCRdb's table, derived via immunoSEQ multiplex PCR, lists solely in-frame clones and lacks some. The data hold fewer than 900,000 clones, with about 89% observed a single time. The data derive from a study of Ad26.COV2.S vaccination and SARS-CoV-2 variants. Across the whole study: In the COV1001 trial, the donor was in the Ad26.COV2.S arm. Ad26.COV2.S was injected intramuscularly once or twice, 56 days apart. Findings and caveats of the study: The TCR breadth and depth analyses may have produced an underestimate of total T cell responses. Recipients of either vaccine or placebo displayed similar breadth of non-spike TCRs.

V lost 6 bases to trimming and J lost 0 bases, with 12 bases between them. Germline V gene sequence: CDR1 MNHNY, CDR2 SVGAGI (reference sequence). The CDR3 consists of 15 residues. Treatment defined: around 19 received Ad26.COV2.S at low or high dose, single or two shots; roughly five received placebo; per-sample allocation not given. The study sampled participants on day 63 after the first vaccine or placebo injection. This chain joins TRBV6-6 and TRBJ1-3; D gene ambiguous. Sequencing was performed on peripheral blood, taken in a trial of Ad26.COV2.S vaccine versus placebo. The TCR originated in a person aged 18-60 years who received the Ad26.COV2.S COVID-19 vaccine or a placebo. CDR3 sequence: CASSPGSSSGNTIYF. CDR3 coding DNA: TGTGCCAGCAGCCCCGGGTCGTCCTCTGGAAACACCATATATTTT.